A single sample gave rise to the 5 T cell receptor beta chains below, sequenced in a study of cytomegalovirus exposure and HLA in healthy donors. The data were produced by immunoSEQ multiplex PCR, yet TCRdb's version contains in-frame clones alone and is incomplete. This table holds tens of thousands of clones, approximately 93% found once. The sequencing sample was made of PBMCs. These receptors all come from a man younger than 35 in good health and CMV-seronegative.

This chain joins TRBV30 and TRBJ2-5, with 7 bases identical to TRBD2. Germline V gives CDR1 GTSNPN, CDR2 SVGIG (reference sequence). Trimming at V came to 8 bases and at J to 7 bases, leaving 7 bases not matched to a gene. CDR3 size: 11 residues. The DNA of the CDR3 is TGTGCCAGCGGGGCTACCGGGACCCAGTACTTC. It encodes CASGATGTQYF.

The rearrangement uses TRBV29-1 and TRBJ2-2, with 8 bases identical to TRBD2. J lost 4 bases, V lost 6 bases, and 4 bases had no gene match. Looked up from germline, CDR1 is SQVTM and CDR2 is ANQGSEA. This CDR3 spans 13 amino acids. DNA of the CDR3: TGCAGCGTGGCCGGGACTAGCACCGGGGAGCTGTTTTTT. Translated: CSVAGTSTGELFF.

The gene calls are TRBV5-1 and TRBJ1-1, with D uncertain. Trimming shortened V by 0 bases and J by 5 bases, and 8 bases separated the two germline ends. Germline assignment: CDR1 SGHRS and CDR2 YFSETQ. This CDR3 is built from 13 residues. In DNA form, the CDR3 reads TGCGCCAGCAGCTTGGAGTTGAGGACTGAAGCTTTCTTT. It codes for CASSLELRTEAFF.

J is TRBJ2-2 and V is TRBV29-1; the match to TRBD1 covers 10 bases. The CDR3 sequence is 19 residues long. The germline V gene has CDR1 SQVTM and CDR2 ANQGSEA. Germline trimming cut 2 bases from V and 0 bases from J; bases unmatched to any gene: 12. The CDR3 nucleotides are TGCAGCGTTGAATTGACAGGGGGCCGAAAGGACTCGAACACCGGGGAGCTGTTTTTT. Encoded protein: CSVELTGGRKDSNTGELFF.

For the CDR3, the DNA is TGTGCCAGCAGCTTAGTCGGGGGACAGGCCGGGGAGCTGTTTTTT. This gives the protein CASSLVGGQAGELFF. The chain links TRBV7-9 to TRBJ2-2, with 8 bases lining up with TRBD1. Germline lookup yields CDR1 SEHNR and CDR2 FQNEAQ (reference sequence). V lost 1 base to trimming and J lost 6 bases; unmatched junction nucleotides: 4. The CDR3 is 15 amino acids.